What follows are 26 T cell receptor beta chains derived from one specimen sequenced in a study of cytomegalovirus exposure and HLA in healthy donors. Only in-frame clones appear in the TCRdb table, and some are missing; sequencing was by immunoSEQ multiplex PCR. The sample consists of approximately 270,000 clones, roughly nine tenths of them appearing once. The sequencing input was PBMCs. The receptor source for this set is a man aged 18 to 29 in good health and CMV-seropositive.

The chain is built from TRBV5-1 and TRBJ1-1; D ambiguous. This CDR3 contains 16 residues. V lost 5 bases and J lost 2, with 19 bases in between. From germline, CDR1 is SGHRS and CDR2 YFSETQ. CDR3 bases: TGCGCCAGCAGAAAAATATGGGCAGATCCTAACACTGAAGCTTTCTTT. Translation gives CASRKIWADPNTEAFF.

The rearrangement links TRBV9 to TRBJ2-7; TRBD2 matches at 12 bases. V shed 0 bases and J 5 bases; nucleotides not matched to a gene: 3. The CDR3 is 15 residues long. Germline V gene sequence: CDR1 SGDLS, CDR2 YYNGEE. The CDR3 DNA reads TGTGCCAGCAGCGTAGGGGCTAGCGGGAGGGACGAGCAGTACTTC. Amino acids: CASSVGASGRDEQYF.

V and J are TRBV30 and TRBJ2-2, with D tentatively TRBD1 (6 bases). The CDR3 totals 13 residues. CDR1 GTSNPN and CDR2 SVGIG come from the germline V gene (reference sequence). Trimming took 0 bases from V and 7 from J, leaving 9 bases between them. Here the CDR3 DNA reads TGTGCCTGGAGTGTTTTCAGGGGCGGGGAGCTGTTTTTT. Its protein is CAWSVFRGGELFF.

The chain has TRBV19 and TRBJ2-5, with no clear D. This CDR3 comprises 11 residues. Trimming shortened V by 3 bases and J by 5 bases, and 4 bases separated the two germline ends. Germline CDR1 and CDR2: LNHDA and SQIVND (reference sequence). The DNA for the CDR3 is TGTGCCAGTAGTATGGGGGAGACCCAGTACTTC. Residues: CASSMGETQYF.

This clone was observed a handful of times. The chain employs TRBV6-5 and TRBJ2-7; 11 positions agree with TRBD1. After removal of 0 bases from V and 9 bases from J, the junction contained 10 bases not matched to a gene. Per the germline V gene, CDR1 is MNHEY and CDR2 is SVGAGI. The CDR3 is 16 amino acids. The CDR3 is CASSYSWGQGVFGQYF. As DNA, the CDR3 is TGTGCCAGCAGTTACTCTTGGGGACAGGGGGTGTTTGGGCAGTACTTC.

This chain uses TRBV5-4 with TRBJ2-5; perhaps TRBD2 as D (5 bases). This CDR3 has 14 residues. V lost 3 bases to trimming and J lost 5 bases, with 14 bases between them. The V gene's germline CDR1 is SGHNT and CDR2 YYREEE (reference sequence). CDR3 protein: CASSSGVRKETQYF. The CDR3 DNA sequence: TGTGCCAGCAGCTCCGGGGTGAGGAAGGAGACCCAGTACTTC.

The chain joins TRBV9 to TRBJ2-5, with 7 bases that match TRBD1. J gave up 2 bases and V 0 bases, and 7 bases lay outside the gene matches. The germline V gene has CDR1 SGDLS and CDR2 YYNGEE. The CDR3 sequence is 16 residues long. The CDR3 reads CASSVEPGGEQETQYF. DNA of the CDR3: TGTGCCAGCAGCGTAGAGCCAGGGGGAGAACAAGAGACCCAGTACTTC.

The CDR3 region is CASSPDWRSYNEQFF. As DNA, the CDR3 is TGTGCCAGCAGCCCGGACTGGCGGAGCTACAATGAGCAGTTCTTC. The J gene is TRBJ2-1, the V gene TRBV5-4, with D perhaps matching TRBD2 (5 bases). CDR1 and CDR2 from the germline V gene are SGHNT and YYREEE (reference sequence). Trimming pared 4 bases from V and 3 bases from J, leaving 14 bases between. The CDR3 is 15 residues long.

This clone has only a few counts. The V gene is TRBV11-2, the J gene TRBJ2-2; D may be TRBD2 (6 bases). Germline V lookup: CDR1 SGHAT, CDR2 FQNNGV. This CDR3 spans 15 amino acids. V gave up 3 bases and J gave up 4 bases, with 12 bases separating them. The CDR3, as DNA: TGTGCCAGCAGCTTCACCACTAGCAGCACCGGGGAGCTGTTTTTT. Translating it yields CASSFTTSSTGELFF.

This clone was detected only a few times. The chain combines TRBV18 with TRBJ2-5, with 8 nucleotides matching TRBD2. Unmatched junction bases numbered 6, after V lost 3 bases and J lost 3 bases. This CDR3 is built from 15 residues. Germline V gene sequence: CDR1 KGHSH, CDR2 LQKENI. The CDR3 bases are TGTGCCAGCTCACCGGTGGGTAGCGGGAAAGAGACCCAGTACTTC. This translates into CASSPVGSGKETQYF.

The genes are TRBV7-6 and TRBJ2-7; 10 bases are a match to TRBD2. CDR3 size: 21 residues. Germline V gene sequence: CDR1 SGHVS, CDR2 FNYEAQ. V shed 0 bases and J 3 bases; nucleotides not matched to a gene: 20. CDR3: CASSLAISWTSGRGGNYEQYF. The CDR3 DNA follows: TGTGCCAGCAGCTTAGCGATTTCTTGGACTAGCGGAAGAGGGGGGAACTACGAGCAGTACTTC.

V gene TRBV27 combines with J gene TRBJ1-5; 7 nucleotides match TRBD1. The CDR3 totals 13 residues. V shed 9 bases, J shed 4 bases, and the junction held 6 bases outside the gene matches. Germline values: CDR1 MNHEY, CDR2 SMNVEV (reference sequence). As DNA, the CDR3 is TGTGCCAGAGGACAGGTTAGTAATCAGCCCCAGCATTTT. It yields the protein CARGQVSNQPQHF.

The chain combines TRBV5-4 with TRBJ1-1; D is uncertain. Per the germline V gene, CDR1 is SGHNT and CDR2 is YYREEE (reference sequence). This CDR3 spans 13 amino acids. The germline V and J ends were trimmed by 3 bases and 0 bases, with 6 bases remaining between them. DNA of the CDR3: TGTGCCAGCAGCTCAAGTATGAACACTGAAGCTTTCTTT. Its protein product is CASSSSMNTEAFF.

V usage is TRBV6-1 and J usage is TRBJ2-7; TRBD1 agrees at 9 bases. Germline trimming cut 3 bases from V and 1 base from J; bases unmatched to any gene: 4. This CDR3 is 15 amino acids long. CDR1 and CDR2 (germline): MNHNS, SASEGT. The CDR3 bases are TGTGCCAGCAGTGAGCCGGGACAGGGATCCTACGAGCAGTACTTC. Translating gives CASSEPGQGSYEQYF.

The rearrangement links TRBV23-1 to TRBJ2-5; 8 bases are shared with TRBD2. TRBV23-1 is placed among ORFs of uncertain function. V lost 1 base and J lost 5; bases outside the gene matches: 9. This CDR3 has 16 residues. As DNA, the CDR3 is TGCGCCAGCAGTCAATGTACGGGAGGGCCAGCGGAGACCCAGTACTTC. Translated: CASSQCTGGPAETQYF.

The CDR3, as DNA: TGCGCCAGCAGTATGGCGCTCGACCCGGACGAGCAGTACTTC. Protein product: CASSMALDPDEQYF. V usage is TRBV10-2 and J usage is TRBJ2-7; no reliable D call. The V end was cut by 5 bases, the J end by 5 bases, with 16 bases between. Germline loops: CDR1 WSHSY, CDR2 SAAADI. The CDR3 is 14 amino acids.

The chain employs TRBV11-2 and TRBJ2-7; D may correspond to TRBD1 or TRBD2 (6 bases each). V was pared by 5 bases and J by 2 bases, with 16 bases between. Looked up from germline, CDR1 is SGHAT and CDR2 is FQNNGV. This CDR3 comprises 15 residues. Written as DNA, the CDR3 is TGTGCCAGCAGCGATAATAGGGGGGCAACCTACGAGCAGTACTTC. This codes for CASSDNRGATYEQYF. The full variable domain, its missing parts supplied by reference TRBV11-2 and TRBJ2-7, is EAGVAQSPRYKIIEKRQSVAFWCNPISGHATLYWYQQILGQGPKLLIQFQNNGVVDDSQLPKDRFSAERLKGVDSTLKIQPAKLEDSAVYLCASSDNRGATYEQYFGPGTRLTVT.

The J gene is TRBJ2-5, the V gene TRBV5-6, with TRBD2 matching over 11 bases. This CDR3 spans 14 amino acids. The V gene's germline CDR1 is SGHDT and CDR2 YYEEEE. With V trimmed by 3 bases and J by 9 bases, 7 bases remained unmatched. The CDR3 region is CASSSGLAVQAQYF. CDR3 DNA: TGTGCCAGCAGCTCGGGACTAGCGGTTCAGGCCCAGTACTTC. The complete variable domain, with remaining parts taken from reference TRBV5-6 and TRBJ2-5, reads DAGVTQSPTHLIKTRGQQVTLRCSPKSGHDTVSWYQQALGQGPQFIFQYYEEEERQRGNFPDRFSGHQFPNYSSELNVNALLLGDSALYLCASSSGLAVQAQYFGPGTRLLVL.

The chain combines TRBV6-5 with TRBJ2-2, with a possible D match to TRBD2 (5 bases). The CDR3 is made up of 14 amino acids. With 6 bases removed from V and 6 bases from J, the gap between germline ends came to 14 bases. Germline V gene lookup returns CDR1 MNHEY and CDR2 SVGAGI. CDR3 bases: TGTGCCAGCAGAGGCGCTAGCTTTTCCGGGGAGCTGTTTTTT. Its protein is CASRGASFSGELFF.

The rearrangement joins TRBV5-1 to TRBJ2-7; possibly TRBD1 or TRBD2 for D (5 bases each). CDR1 is SGHRS, CDR2 YFSETQ, per germline. The CDR3 runs to 14 residues. The V gene lost 4 bases and the J gene lost 0 bases, with 11 bases spanning the gap. The CDR3 nucleotides read TGCGCCAGCAGCCGGGACGGGATCTCCTACGAGCAGTACTTC. It yields the protein CASSRDGISYEQYF.

This clone was picked up a small number of times. CDR3 nucleotides: TGTGCCAGCTCACTCAGGACTAGCGGGAGTAGGGACAATGAGCAGTTCTTC. Protein product: CASSLRTSGSRDNEQFF. The chain uses TRBV18 and TRBJ2-1, with 13 positions matching TRBD2. Germline V lookup: CDR1 KGHSH, CDR2 LQKENI. The length of the CDR3 is 17 residues. Unmatched junction bases numbered 8, after V lost 4 bases and J lost 5 bases. The full variable domain, in which reference TRBV18 and TRBJ2-1 provide the parts outside the CDR3, is NAGVMQNPRHLVRRRGQEARLRCSPMKGHSHVYWYRQLPEEGLKFMVYLQKENIIDESGMPKERFSAEFPKEGPSILRIQQVVRGDSAAYFCASSLRTSGSRDNEQFFGPGTRLTVL.

V is TRBV7-9 and J is TRBJ2-3; weak D call: TRBD2 (6 bases). This CDR3 spans 11 amino acids. V shed 3 bases and J shed 11 bases, with 9 bases lying between them. The germline CDR1 and CDR2 sequences are SEHNR and FQNEAQ (reference sequence). CDR3 amino acids: CASSFGTGQYF. The DNA for the CDR3 is TGTGCCAGCAGCTTTGGGACTGGGCAGTATTTT.

The CDR3 here is CASSSGLANEQYF. The DNA of the CDR3 is TGTGCCAGCAGCTCCGGACTAGCTAACGAGCAGTACTTC. This sequence joins TRBV7-8 and TRBJ2-7; 8 nucleotides match TRBD2. CDR1 and CDR2 from the germline V gene are SGHVS and FQNEAQ. V shed 4 bases and J 5 bases; nucleotides not matched to a gene: 4. The CDR3 totals 13 residues.

The V call is TRBV2, the J call TRBJ2-4; the D gene is possibly TRBD2 (6 bases). Per the germline V gene, CDR1 is SNHLY and CDR2 is FYNNEI. Trimming shortened V by 7 bases and J by 12 bases, and 16 bases separated the two germline ends. The CDR3 contains 12 residues. The DNA of the CDR3 is TGTGCCAGCACCAGGGACTTGGGGCCTCAGTACTTC. This gives the protein CASTRDLGPQYF.

As regards this clone: Other nucleotide sequences in the sample specify the same CDR3. The chain carries TRBV30 and TRBJ1-1, with D unclear. The V and J ends lost 0 bases and 2 bases respectively, with 4 bases between them. The length of the CDR3 is 12 residues. From germline, CDR1 is GTSNPN and CDR2 SVGIG (reference sequence). The CDR3, as DNA: TGTGCCTGGAGTGTTGGTAACACTGAAGCTTTCTTT. This translates into CAWSVGNTEAFF.

The sample holds a few counts of this clone. The genes are TRBV7-9 and TRBJ2-5; D may be TRBD2 (5 bases). The CDR3 contains 14 residues. Germline V gives CDR1 SEHNR, CDR2 FQNEAQ (reference sequence). The V gene lost 7 bases and the J gene lost 1 base, with 13 bases spanning the gap. The DNA of the CDR3 is TGTGCCAGCACCCCTCGGGGTTCCCAAGAGACCCAGTACTTC. Translating it yields CASTPRGSQETQYF.